The TCR beta chain described here comes from a study of vaccination effects on CD4 cells after COVID-19. Using immunoSEQ multiplex PCR, the repertoire was profiled, and TCRdb retains in-frame clones only, with some absent. The sample records 50,000 or so clones, roughly three quarters being singletons. The study, taken as a whole, reports: Few convalescent patients, and no early post-infection timepoints, were available to the study. Cross-reactivity toward common cold coronaviruses was confined to only 1 of 255 vaccine-induced clones in healthy vaccinees.

This CDR3 region has 17 residues. CDR1 and CDR2 (germline): LGHDT, YNNKEL (reference sequence). V shed 4 bases and J 9 bases; nucleotides not matched to a gene: 16. On this clone: What it recognizes is unknown.

Under the ViraFEST assay, PBMC were stimulated with viral peptide pools so that antigen-specific CD4+ T cells expanded. Sequencing was performed afterwards. Investigators separated out CD4+ T cells once around 11 days of culture had passed. In the vaccine recipients, nucleocapsid antibodies were negative and there was no prior SARS-CoV-2 infection. Each well held a few million PBMC cultured with about 9.9 ug/ml peptides and about 10 IU/ml IL-2. The sample was CD4+ T cells from PBMCs cultured with HCoV-OC43 spike peptides, taken before COVID-19 vaccination. Described subset: HCoV-OC43 spike overlapping peptide pool stimulation. The gene calls are TRBV3-1 (or the pseudogene TRBV3-2) and TRBJ2-1; 9 bases are shared with TRBD2. The clonotype originates from a human donor who received a COVID-19 vaccine. The CDR3 sequence is CASSLDSGGGAWSEQFF. CDR3 coding DNA: TGTGCCAGCAGCCTCGATTCCGGCGGGGGGGCGTGGAGTGAGCAGTTCTTC.